The subject of this entry is one T cell receptor beta chain. What it recognizes is unknown. The same CDR3 is also encoded by other DNA sequences in this sample. Trimming took 1 base from V and 5 from J, leaving 11 bases between them. CDR1 and CDR2 from the germline V gene are MNHNS and SASEGT. The CDR3 contains 14 residues. Data came from immunoSEQ multiplex PCR; TCRdb stores just in-frame clones and leaves some out. The data show around 260,000 clones, with 90% to 95% seen just once and 0.55% held by the top ten. The source of the sample is a study of T cell responses to AZD1222 COVID-19 vaccine. Study at large: Pooled samples include second doses given at about 4 or 12 weeks.

Study-wide results and limits: Spike-specific TCR repertoires showed rising breadth and depth after two AZD1222 doses. Only after the peak T cell response were repertoires sampled. Spike was spanned by vaccine-associated CD4 TCRs, which were dominant at 160-218 and 743-854.

This TCR came from an adult in good health. The material sequenced was peripheral blood, taken on day 0 of AZD1222 vaccination. The chain is built from TRBV6-1 and TRBJ2-5; perhaps TRBD2 as D (5 bases). CDR3 nucleotides: TGTGCCAGCAGTGAAGGGGCCGGCGGGGAGACCCAGTACTTC. Its translation is CASSEGAGGETQYF.